These T cell receptor beta chains were read from a single sample in a study of blood T cell repertoires in COVID-19. The data were produced by immunoSEQ multiplex PCR, yet TCRdb's version contains in-frame clones alone and is incomplete. The data hold roughly 250,000 clones, with approximately 84% observed a single time. The sequenced material came from peripheral blood. The receptors come from a man in his fifties with acute or convalescent COVID-19. The CDR3 runs from the conserved cysteine through the conserved F or W. D genes are given only for firm matches. Expanded clones get a size class; other rows say once, few or many, or leave the size out.

.	15	.	TRBV28	TRBJ1-5	CASSPRGSFNQPQHF	TGTGCCAGCAGCCCCCGGGGGTCGTTCAATCAGCCCCAGCATTTT
.	14	.	TRBV28	TRBJ2-7	CASSPASRAGRQYF	TGTGCCAGCAGCCCAGCATCTCGCGCGGGACGGCAGTACTTC
.	18	.	TRBV27	TRBJ2-2	CASSLGVHGGNPTGELFF	TGTGCCAGCAGTTTAGGGGTACACGGAGGGAATCCCACCGGGGAGCTGTTTTTT
.	13	TRBD1	TRBV10-1	TRBJ2-7	CASSKGGGYEQYF	TGCGCCAGCAGTAAAGGGGGCGGTTACGAGCAGTACTTC
once	15	.	TRBV9	TRBJ2-7	CASSVLWGPDYEQYF	TGTGCCAGCAGCGTCCTCTGGGGGCCAGACTACGAGCAGTACTTC
.	14	TRBD2	TRBV7-3	TRBJ2-7	CASSFGLANHEQYF	TGTGCCAGCAGCTTCGGACTAGCGAACCACGAGCAGTACTTC
.	15	.	TRBV27	TRBJ2-7	CASSLNGGNSYEQYF	TGTGCCAGCAGTTTAAATGGGGGGAATTCCTACGAGCAGTACTTC
.	15	TRBD2	TRBV29-1	TRBJ2-7	CSVNSLSGRRYEQYF	TGCAGCGTTAATAGTCTTAGCGGGAGGCGCTACGAGCAGTACTTC
.	14	.	TRBV5-8	TRBJ2-1	CAGGPRLQSNEQFF	TGTGCCGGAGGACCGCGCCTGCAGAGCAATGAGCAGTTCTTC
many	17	TRBD2	TRBV4-1	TRBJ2-5	CASSQSGLDPIGKTQYF	TGCGCCAGCAGCCAGAGCGGACTAGACCCGATTGGCAAGACCCAGTACTTC
.	14	TRBD1	TRBV27	TRBJ1-4	CASSLDRGNEKLFF	TGTGCCAGCAGTTTAGACAGGGGAAACGAAAAACTGTTTTTT
.	15	.	TRBV4-1	TRBJ1-5	CASSPRGLSNQPQHF	TGCGCCAGCAGCCCGCGGGGCCTGTCCAATCAGCCCCAGCATTTT
once	15	TRBD2	TRBV5-1	TRBJ2-7	CASSFATSGIYEQYF	TGCGCCAGCAGCTTTGCGACTAGCGGGATCTACGAGCAGTACTTC
.	15	TRBD1	TRBV7-3	TRBJ2-2	CASSFRDRGSGELFF	TGTGCCAGCAGCTTCCGGGACAGGGGTTCCGGGGAGCTGTTTTTT
.	14	TRBD1	TRBV18	TRBJ1-2	CASSLRDRGHGYTF	TGTGCCAGCTCACTCCGGGACAGGGGCCATGGCTACACCTTC
.	14	TRBD2	TRBV7-3	TRBJ2-7	CASSLQGGSYEQYF	TGTGCCAGCAGCTTACAGGGCGGGAGTTACGAGCAGTACTTC
.	15	TRBD1	TRBV6-6	TRBJ1-5	CASSDRQGGVRPQHF	TGTGCCAGCAGTGATCGACAGGGGGGGGTTCGGCCCCAGCATTTT
.	12	TRBD1	TRBV29-1	TRBJ1-2	CSGGTARSGYTF	TGCAGCGGTGGGACAGCCCGCTCGGGCTACACCTTC
once	14	TRBD1	TRBV7-8	TRBJ1-6	CASSLVGGGSPLHF	TGTGCCAGCAGCTTAGTAGGGGGCGGTTCACCCCTCCACTTT
.	14	.	TRBV14	TRBJ2-7	CASSARGWGYEQYF	TGTGCCAGCAGTGCAAGGGGTTGGGGCTACGAGCAGTACTTC
.	15	.	TRBV10-3	TRBJ1-1	CAISLKDGRYTEAFF	TGTGCCATCAGTCTTAAGGACGGGAGGTACACTGAAGCTTTCTTT
.	20	TRBD2	TRBV6-2/TRBV6-3	TRBJ2-1	CASSYSTRLAGGPSYNEQFF	TGTGCCAGCAGTTACTCGACGAGACTAGCGGGGGGGCCCTCCTACAATGAGCAGTTCTTC
.	14	TRBD1	TRBV10-2	TRBJ1-1	CASTGTGLNTEAFF	TGCGCCAGCACGGGGACAGGGCTTAACACTGAAGCTTTCTTT